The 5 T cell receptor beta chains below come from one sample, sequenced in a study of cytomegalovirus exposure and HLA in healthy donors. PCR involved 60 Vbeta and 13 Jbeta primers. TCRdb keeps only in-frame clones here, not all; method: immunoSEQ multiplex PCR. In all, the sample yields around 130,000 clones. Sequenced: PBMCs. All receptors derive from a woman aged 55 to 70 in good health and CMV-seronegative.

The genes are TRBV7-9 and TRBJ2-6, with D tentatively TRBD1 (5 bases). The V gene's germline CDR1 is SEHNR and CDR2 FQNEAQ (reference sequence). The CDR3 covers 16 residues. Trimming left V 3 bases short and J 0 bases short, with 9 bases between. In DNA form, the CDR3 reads TGTGCCAGCAGCTTGAAGACAGACTCTGGGGCCAACGTCCTGACTTTC. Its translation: CASSLKTDSGANVLTF. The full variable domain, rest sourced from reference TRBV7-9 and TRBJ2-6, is DTGVSQNPRHKITKRGQNVTFRCDPISEHNRLYWYRQTLGQGPEFLTYFQNEAQLEKSRLLSDRFSAERPKGSFSTLEIQRTEQGDSAMYLCASSLKTDSGANVLTFGAGSRLTVL.

The CDR3 loop reads CASILTVGPNTGELFF. The CDR3 DNA reads TGTGCCAGCATCCTAACGGTGGGCCCGAACACCGGGGAGCTGTTTTTT. The rearrangement uses TRBV5-6 and TRBJ2-2; D is unresolved. The CDR3 runs 16 residues. Trimming shortened V by 6 bases and J by 0 bases, and 15 bases separated the two germline ends. In germline, CDR1 is SGHDT, CDR2 YYEEEE.

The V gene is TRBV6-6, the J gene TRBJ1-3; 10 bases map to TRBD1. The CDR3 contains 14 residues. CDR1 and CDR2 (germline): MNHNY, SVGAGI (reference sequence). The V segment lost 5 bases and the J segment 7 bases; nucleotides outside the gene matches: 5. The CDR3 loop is CASSPTGGRNTIYF. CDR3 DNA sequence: TGTGCCAGCAGTCCGACAGGGGGCCGGAACACCATATATTTT.

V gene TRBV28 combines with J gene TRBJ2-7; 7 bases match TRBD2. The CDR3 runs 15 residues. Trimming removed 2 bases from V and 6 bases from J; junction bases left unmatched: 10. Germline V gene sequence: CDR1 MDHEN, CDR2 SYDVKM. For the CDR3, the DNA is TGTGCCAGCAGTTTAGGCGGGAGAGCGCTAGGCGAGCAGTACTTC. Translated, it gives CASSLGGRALGEQYF.

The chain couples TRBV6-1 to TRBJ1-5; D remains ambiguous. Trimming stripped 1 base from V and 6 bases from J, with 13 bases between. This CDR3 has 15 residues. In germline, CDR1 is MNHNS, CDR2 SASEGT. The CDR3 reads CASSEGGASGQPQHF. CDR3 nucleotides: TGTGCCAGCAGTGAAGGCGGTGCGTCTGGTCAGCCCCAGCATTTT.